This T cell receptor beta chain was captured by sequencing in a study of PD-L1 blockade in urothelial cancer. The overall study: Patients' prior chemotherapy regimens numbered 0 to 3.

This sample's time point: pretreatment peripheral blood. CDR1 and CDR2 from the germline V gene are SNHLY and FYNNEI. V was pared by 2 bases and J by 2 bases, with 3 bases of the junction left unmatched. The CDR3 sequence is 14 residues long. Assay used: immunoSEQ multiplex PCR; TCRdb lists only in-frame clones, some missing. The sample lists 85,000 to 95,000 clones, approximately 88% occurring once. The sample in question was PBMCs, obtained around atezolizumab (anti-PD-L1) treatment. The sequence came from a woman at least 80 years old with urothelial cancer. The V gene is TRBV2, the J gene TRBJ2-7, with TRBD2 matching 7 bases. CDR3 in amino acids: CASSELADAYEQYF. As DNA, the CDR3 is TGTGCCAGCAGTGAACTAGCGGACGCCTACGAGCAGTACTTC.